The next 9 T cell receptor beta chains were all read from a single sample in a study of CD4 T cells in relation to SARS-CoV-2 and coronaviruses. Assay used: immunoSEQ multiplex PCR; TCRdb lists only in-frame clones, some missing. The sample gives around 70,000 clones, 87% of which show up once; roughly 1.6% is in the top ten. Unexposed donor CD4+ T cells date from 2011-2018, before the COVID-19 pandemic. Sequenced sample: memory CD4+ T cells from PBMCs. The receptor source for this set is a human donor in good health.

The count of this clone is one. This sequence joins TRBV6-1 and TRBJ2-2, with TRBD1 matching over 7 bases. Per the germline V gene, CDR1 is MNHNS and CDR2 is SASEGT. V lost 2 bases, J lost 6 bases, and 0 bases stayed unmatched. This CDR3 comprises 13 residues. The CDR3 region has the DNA TGTGCCAGCAGTGAACAGGGGGCCGGGGAGCTGTTTTTT. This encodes CASSEQGAGELFF.

CDR3 in amino acids: CASSQPIWTSGEEQFF. The CDR3 DNA sequence: TGTGCCAGCAGCCAACCTATATGGACTAGCGGGGAAGAGCAGTTCTTC. The rearrangement joins TRBV5-6 to TRBJ2-1; 12 nucleotides agree with TRBD2. Trimming at V came to 4 bases and at J to 10 bases, leaving 12 bases not matched to a gene. The CDR3 is made up of 16 amino acids. CDR1 and CDR2 from the germline V gene are SGHDT and YYEEEE.

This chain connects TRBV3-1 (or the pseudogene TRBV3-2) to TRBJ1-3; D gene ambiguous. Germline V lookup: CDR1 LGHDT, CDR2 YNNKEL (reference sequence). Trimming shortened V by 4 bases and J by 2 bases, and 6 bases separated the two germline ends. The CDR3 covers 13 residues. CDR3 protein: CASSRGAGNTIYF. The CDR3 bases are TGTGCCAGCAGCCGAGGAGCTGGAAACACCATATATTTT.

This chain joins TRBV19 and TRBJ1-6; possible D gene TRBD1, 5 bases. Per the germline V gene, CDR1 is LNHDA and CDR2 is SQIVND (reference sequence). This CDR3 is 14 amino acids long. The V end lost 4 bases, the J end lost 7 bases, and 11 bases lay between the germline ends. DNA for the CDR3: TGTGCCAGTAGTACCCCCGAGGGGAATTCACCCCTCCACTTT. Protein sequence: CASSTPEGNSPLHF.

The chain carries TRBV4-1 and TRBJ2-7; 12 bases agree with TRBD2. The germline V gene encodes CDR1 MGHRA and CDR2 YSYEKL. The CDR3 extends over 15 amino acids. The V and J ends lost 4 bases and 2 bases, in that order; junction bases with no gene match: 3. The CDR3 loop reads CASSRTSGTTYEQYF. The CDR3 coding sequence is TGCGCCAGCAGCCGGACTAGCGGGACCACCTACGAGCAGTACTTC.

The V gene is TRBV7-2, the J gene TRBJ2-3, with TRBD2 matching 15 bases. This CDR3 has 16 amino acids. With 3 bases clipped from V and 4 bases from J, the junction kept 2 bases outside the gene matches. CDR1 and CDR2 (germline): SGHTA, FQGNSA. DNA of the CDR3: TGTGCCAGCAGCTTGGGACTAGCGGGGGGTGCAGATACGCAGTATTTT. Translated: CASSLGLAGGADTQYF.

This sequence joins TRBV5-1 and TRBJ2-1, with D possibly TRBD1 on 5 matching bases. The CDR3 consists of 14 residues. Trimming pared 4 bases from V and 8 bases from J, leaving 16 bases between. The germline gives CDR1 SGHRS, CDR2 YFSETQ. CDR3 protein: CASSRGQGSDEQFF. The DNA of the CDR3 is TGCGCCAGCAGCCGTGGACAAGGGTCCGATGAGCAGTTCTTC.

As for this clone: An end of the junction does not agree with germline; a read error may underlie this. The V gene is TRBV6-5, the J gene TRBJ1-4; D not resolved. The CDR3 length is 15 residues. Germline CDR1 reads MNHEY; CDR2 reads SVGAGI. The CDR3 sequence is CASSYSSASGEKLFF. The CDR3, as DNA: TGTGCCAGCAGCTACTCGTCTGCTTCGGGTGAAAAACTGTTTTTT.

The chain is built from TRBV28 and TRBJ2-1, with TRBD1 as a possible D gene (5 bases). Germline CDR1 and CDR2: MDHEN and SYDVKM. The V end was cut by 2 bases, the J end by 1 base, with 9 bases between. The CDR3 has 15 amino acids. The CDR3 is CASSLVGPSYNEQFF. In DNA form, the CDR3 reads TGTGCCAGCAGTTTAGTGGGGCCATCCTACAATGAGCAGTTCTTC.